These T cell receptor beta chains were read from a single sample in a study of blood T cell repertoires in COVID-19. The protocol was immunoSEQ multiplex PCR, while the TCRdb copy is restricted to in-frame clones and leaves out a portion. The profile shows over 200,000 clones, about 80% of them singletons. Sequencing was carried out using PBMCs or T cells enriched from blood (not recorded which). All receptors come from a man aged 40-50 years who had recovered from COVID-19. The CDR3 runs from the conserved cysteine through the conserved F or W. Part of the rows lack a size; the others show once, few, many or a class for expanded clones.

clone_size: -; v_call: TRBV5-1; j_call: TRBJ2-3; cdr3_aa: CASATGLNTDTQYF
clone_size: -; v_call: TRBV20-1; j_call: TRBJ1-2; cdr3_aa: CSASLLGQGDGGYTF
clone_size: -; v_call: TRBV12-5; j_call: TRBJ2-7; cdr3_aa: CAKTHGTRPFYEQYF
clone_size: -; v_call: TRBV28; j_call: TRBJ2-1; cdr3_aa: CASSSHSAGANEQFF
clone_size: -; v_call: TRBV4-3; j_call: TRBJ1-5; cdr3_aa: CASSQDYTPRGQPQHF
clone_size: few; v_call: TRBV7-2; j_call: TRBJ1-3; cdr3_aa: CASSADSPGNTIYF
clone_size: -; v_call: TRBV27; j_call: TRBJ2-3; cdr3_aa: CASSLKAGTGVITDTQYF
clone_size: -; v_call: TRBV7-3; j_call: TRBJ2-1; cdr3_aa: CASSLGTGAYLYNEQFF
clone_size: -; v_call: TRBV27; j_call: TRBJ1-2; cdr3_aa: CASSSLHDYRGLGYTF
clone_size: -; v_call: TRBV30; j_call: TRBJ2-5; cdr3_aa: CAWSVLWETQYF
clone_size: -; v_call: TRBV29-1; j_call: TRBJ2-3; cdr3_aa: CSVGGGSKDTQYF
clone_size: -; v_call: TRBV30; j_call: TRBJ1-4; cdr3_aa: CAWAQRGISNEKLFF
clone_size: -; v_call: TRBV20-1; j_call: TRBJ2-7; cdr3_aa: CSASRGGRGYEQYF
clone_size: -; v_call: TRBV6-2/TRBV6-3; j_call: TRBJ1-6; cdr3_aa: CASSYIQGRENSPLHF
clone_size: many; v_call: TRBV30; j_call: TRBJ2-1; cdr3_aa: CARTSGGDEQFF
clone_size: -; v_call: TRBV4-2; j_call: TRBJ2-7; cdr3_aa: CASSPGLAGGLKVAYEQYF
clone_size: few; v_call: TRBV24-1; j_call: TRBJ2-1; cdr3_aa: CATSDSGLAGGRPSNEQFF
clone_size: -; v_call: TRBV5-6; j_call: TRBJ2-2; cdr3_aa: CASSWDSLNTGELFF
clone_size: -; v_call: TRBV2; j_call: TRBJ2-7; cdr3_aa: CASSRDSSYEQYF
clone_size: -; v_call: TRBV7-8; j_call: TRBJ2-5; cdr3_aa: CASSSEPGQGQETQYF
clone_size: few; v_call: TRBV5-1; j_call: TRBJ1-1; cdr3_aa: CASSRKQGVNTEAFF
clone_size: -; v_call: TRBV7-9; j_call: TRBJ1-1; cdr3_aa: CASSLQGQVTEAFF
clone_size: -; v_call: TRBV24-1; j_call: TRBJ2-5; cdr3_aa: CATSDPRHFQETQYF
clone_size: -; v_call: TRBV19; j_call: TRBJ1-1; cdr3_aa: CATGHEIGTQGTEAFF
clone_size: -; v_call: TRBV5-1; j_call: TRBJ2-1; cdr3_aa: CASVPLAGGGGEQFF
clone_size: -; v_call: TRBV7-2; j_call: TRBJ2-3; cdr3_aa: CASSLVVSRDGTQYF
clone_size: -; v_call: TRBV30; j_call: TRBJ1-4; cdr3_aa: CAWRDTTGGQGEKLFF
clone_size: -; v_call: TRBV24-1; j_call: TRBJ1-1; cdr3_aa: CASSRGTEAFF